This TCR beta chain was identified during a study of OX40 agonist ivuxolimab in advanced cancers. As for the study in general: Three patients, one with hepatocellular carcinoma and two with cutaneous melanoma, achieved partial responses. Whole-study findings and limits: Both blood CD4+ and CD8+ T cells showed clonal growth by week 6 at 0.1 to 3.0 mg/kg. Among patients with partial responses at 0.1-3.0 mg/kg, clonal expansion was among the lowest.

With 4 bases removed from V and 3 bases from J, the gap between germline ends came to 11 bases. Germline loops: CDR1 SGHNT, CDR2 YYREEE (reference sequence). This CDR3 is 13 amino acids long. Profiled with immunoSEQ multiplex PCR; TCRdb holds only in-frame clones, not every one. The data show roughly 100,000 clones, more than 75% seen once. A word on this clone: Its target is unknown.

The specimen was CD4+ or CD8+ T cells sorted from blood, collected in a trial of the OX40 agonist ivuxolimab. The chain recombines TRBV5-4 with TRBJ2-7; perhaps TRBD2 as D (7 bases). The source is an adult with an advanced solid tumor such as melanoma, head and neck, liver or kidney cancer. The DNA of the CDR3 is TGTGCCAGCAGCGGGGAGGGGGGCTACGAGCAGTACTTC. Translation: CASSGEGGYEQYF.